A selection of T cell receptor beta chains follows, all from one sample in a study of blood T cells in healthy people across ages. TCRdb analysed the 5' RACE reads with MiXCR anew, one entry per CDR3 protein. The table records about 1,800,000 distinct CDR3 sequences, roughly 27% of them present only once. The sequenced material came from blood. All receptors come from a woman in her thirties in good health. CDR3s leave out the opening cysteine and the closing phenylalanine or tryptophan.

TRBV6-6	TRBJ1-2	ASSYSLGGEGGYT
TRBV20-1	TRBJ1-5	SARVLDQPQH
TRBV6-5	TRBJ2-3	ASSREGTDAQY
TRBV7-2	TRBJ2-3	ASSLMYRTDTQY
TRBV11-2	TRBJ2-3	ASEKFGDTQY
TRBV24-1	TRBJ2-5	ATSDASGGRFETQY
TRBV7-9	TRBJ2-1	ASSRPPGTSGDSSYNEQF
TRBV28	TRBJ1-2	TSSPGGTRGYT
TRBV5-1	TRBJ2-5	ASSLGNRRGETQY
TRBV10-1	TRBJ2-5	ASSESGPGRETQY
TRBV15	TRBJ1-5	ATSRDSRYSNQPQH
TRBV7-3	TRBJ1-2	ASSLYDRAGYT
TRBV29-1	TRBJ2-7	SVPWTGGIYEQY
TRBV7-3	TRBJ2-2	ASSLGRQGPTGELF
TRBV30	TRBJ2-3	AWSEGSGRTDTQY
TRBV12-3/TRBV12-4	TRBJ1-2	ASRQQGIEGYT
TRBV7-2	TRBJ1-2	ASSLGGQGFGYT
TRBV20-1	TRBJ1-1	SARGRRGGTEAF